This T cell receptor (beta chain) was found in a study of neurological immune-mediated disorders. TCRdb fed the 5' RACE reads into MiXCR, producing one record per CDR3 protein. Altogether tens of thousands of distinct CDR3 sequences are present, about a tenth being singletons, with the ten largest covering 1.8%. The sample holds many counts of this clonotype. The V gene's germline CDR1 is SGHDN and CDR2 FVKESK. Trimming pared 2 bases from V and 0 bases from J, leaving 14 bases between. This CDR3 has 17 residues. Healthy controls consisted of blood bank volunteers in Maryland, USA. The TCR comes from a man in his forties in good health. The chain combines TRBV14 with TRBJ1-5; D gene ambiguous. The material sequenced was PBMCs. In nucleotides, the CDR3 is TGTGCCAGCAGCCAAACCCTAGAACAATTTAGCAATCAGCCCCAGCATTTT. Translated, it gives CASSQTLEQFSNQPQHF.